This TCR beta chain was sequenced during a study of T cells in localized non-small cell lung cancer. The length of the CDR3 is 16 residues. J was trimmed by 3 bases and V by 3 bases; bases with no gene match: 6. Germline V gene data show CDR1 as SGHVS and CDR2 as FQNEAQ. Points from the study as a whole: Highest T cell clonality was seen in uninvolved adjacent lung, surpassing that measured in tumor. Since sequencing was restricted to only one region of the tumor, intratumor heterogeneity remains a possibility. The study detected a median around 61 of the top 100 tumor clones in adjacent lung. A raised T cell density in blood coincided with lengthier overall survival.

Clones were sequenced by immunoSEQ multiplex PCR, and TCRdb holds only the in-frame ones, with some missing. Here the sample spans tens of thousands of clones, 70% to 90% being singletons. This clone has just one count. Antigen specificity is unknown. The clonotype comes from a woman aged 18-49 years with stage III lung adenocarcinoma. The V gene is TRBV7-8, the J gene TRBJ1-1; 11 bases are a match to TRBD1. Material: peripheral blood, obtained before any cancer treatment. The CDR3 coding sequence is TGTGCCAGCAGCTTTTGGACAGGGGGCCCAGACACTGAAGCTTTCTTT. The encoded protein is CASSFWTGGPDTEAFF.